This T cell receptor beta chain is from a study of STAT5B mutations in CD4+ large granular lymphocyte leukemia. Concerning this clone itself: Its antigen is undetermined.

This was a survey-level run. Libraries were prepared by immunoSEQ multiplex PCR; TCRdb keeps only in-frame clonotypes and omits some of them. The repertoire has more than 20,000 clones, around 70% of them found once; the top ten carry about 30%. General study points: Approximately 25% of private leukemic clonotypes occurred rarely in other patients' non-leukemic repertoires.

Sample: CD4+ T cells from blood buffy coats. This sequence originates from a human donor in good health.

CDR3 residues: CASSYTGRFYEQYF. CDR3 DNA: TGTGCCAGCAGTTACACGGGACGATTCTACGAGCAGTACTTC. J is TRBJ2-7 and V is TRBV6-6; tentatively, D is TRBD1 or TRBD2 (5 bases each). V dropped 2 bases and J dropped 3 bases, with 11 bases sitting between them. The CDR3 totals 14 residues. Germline loops: CDR1 MNHNY, CDR2 SVGAGI (reference sequence).